This TCR beta chain was recorded in a study of blood T cells in healthy people across ages. The donors, all healthy, were Caucasians living in Russia, aged about 6 to 90. Each sample used at least 6.5 million PBMCs. In its sample, this clonotype was seen many times. The V and J ends lost 4 bases and 1 base respectively, with 5 bases between them. Germline V gene lookup returns CDR1 SQVTM and CDR2 ANQGSEA. This CDR3 region has 13 residues. Through a sample-barcoded 5' primer and a J-beta primer mix, a second PCR was run for roughly 6 to 11 cycles. TCRdb reprocessed the 5' RACE reads with MiXCR, giving one entry per CDR3 protein. The repertoire includes about 1.6 million distinct CDR3 sequences, around 36% of them detected once, and around 10% sits in the top ten.

The source is a woman under 40 in good health. The rearrangement links TRBV29-1 to TRBJ2-6; D is possibly TRBD1 (5 bases). Input material: blood. The CDR3 nucleotides are TGCAGCGTTGGACAGTCTGGGGCCAACGTCCTGACTTTC. Protein sequence: CSVGQSGANVLTF.